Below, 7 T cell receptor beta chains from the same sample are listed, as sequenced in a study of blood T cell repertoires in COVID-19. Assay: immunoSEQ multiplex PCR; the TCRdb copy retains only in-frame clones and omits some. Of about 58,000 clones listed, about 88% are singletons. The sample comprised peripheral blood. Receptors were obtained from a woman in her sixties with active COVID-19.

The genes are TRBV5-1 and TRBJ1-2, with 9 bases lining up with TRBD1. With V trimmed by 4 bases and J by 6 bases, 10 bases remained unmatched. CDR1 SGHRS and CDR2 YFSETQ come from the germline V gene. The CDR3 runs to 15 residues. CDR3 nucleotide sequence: TGCGCCAGCAGCCTATGGACAGGGGATAGCAATGGCTACACCTTC. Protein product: CASSLWTGDSNGYTF.

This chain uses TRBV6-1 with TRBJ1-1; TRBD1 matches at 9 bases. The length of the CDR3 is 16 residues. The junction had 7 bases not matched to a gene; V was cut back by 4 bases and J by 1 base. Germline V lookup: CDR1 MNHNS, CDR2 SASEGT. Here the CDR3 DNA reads TGTGCCAGCAGTGCGAGTACAGGGGGCGCGAACACTGAAGCTTTCTTT. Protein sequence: CASSASTGGANTEAFF.

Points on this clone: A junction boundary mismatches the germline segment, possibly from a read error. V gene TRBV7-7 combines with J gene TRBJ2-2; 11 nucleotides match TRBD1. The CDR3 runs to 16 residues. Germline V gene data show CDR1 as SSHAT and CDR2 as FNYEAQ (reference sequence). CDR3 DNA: TGTGCTAGCAGCCTTACTCCGGGACAGGGGGGCCGGGAGCTGTTTTTT. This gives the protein CASSLTPGQGGRELFF.

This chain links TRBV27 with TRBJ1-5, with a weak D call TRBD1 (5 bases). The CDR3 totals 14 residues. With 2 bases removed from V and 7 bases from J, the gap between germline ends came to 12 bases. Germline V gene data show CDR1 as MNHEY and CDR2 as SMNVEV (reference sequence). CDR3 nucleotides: TGTGCCAGCAGTTTACTGCAGGGAGGGCAGCCCCAGCATTTT. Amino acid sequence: CASSLLQGGQPQHF.

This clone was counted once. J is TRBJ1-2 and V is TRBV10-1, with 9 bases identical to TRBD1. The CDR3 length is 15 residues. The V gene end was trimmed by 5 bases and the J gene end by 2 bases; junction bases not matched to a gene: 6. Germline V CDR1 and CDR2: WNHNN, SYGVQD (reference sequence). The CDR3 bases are TGCGCCAGCAGTAAGCCGGACAGGGGCAACTATGGCTACACCTTC. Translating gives CASSKPDRGNYGYTF.

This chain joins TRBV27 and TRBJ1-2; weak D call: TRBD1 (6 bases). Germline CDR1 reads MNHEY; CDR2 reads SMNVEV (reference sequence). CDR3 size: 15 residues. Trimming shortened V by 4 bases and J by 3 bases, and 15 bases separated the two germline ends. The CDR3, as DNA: TGTGCCAGCAGTTGGCGGGGGGGGACATACTATGGCTACACCTTC. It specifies CASSWRGGTYYGYTF.

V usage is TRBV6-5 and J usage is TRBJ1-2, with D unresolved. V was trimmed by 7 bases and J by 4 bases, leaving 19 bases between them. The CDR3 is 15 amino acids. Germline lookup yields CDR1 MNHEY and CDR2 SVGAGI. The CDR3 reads CASTEPGARIYGYTF. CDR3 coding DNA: TGTGCCAGCACCGAACCTGGAGCCCGTATCTATGGCTACACCTTC.